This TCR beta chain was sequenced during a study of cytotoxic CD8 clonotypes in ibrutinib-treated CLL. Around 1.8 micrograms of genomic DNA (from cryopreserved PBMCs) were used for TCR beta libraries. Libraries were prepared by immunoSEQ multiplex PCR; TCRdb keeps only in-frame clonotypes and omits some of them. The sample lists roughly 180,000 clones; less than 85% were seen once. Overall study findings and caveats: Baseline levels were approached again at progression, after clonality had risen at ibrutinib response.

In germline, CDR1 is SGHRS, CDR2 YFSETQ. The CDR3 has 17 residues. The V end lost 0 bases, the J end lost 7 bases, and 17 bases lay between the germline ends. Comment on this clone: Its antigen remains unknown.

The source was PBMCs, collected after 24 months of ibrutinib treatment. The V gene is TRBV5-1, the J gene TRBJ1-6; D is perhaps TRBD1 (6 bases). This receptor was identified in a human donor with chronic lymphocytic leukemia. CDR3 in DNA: TGCGCCAGCAGCTTGGGCCACAGGGACCCTAGGAATTCACCCCTCCACTTT. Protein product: CASSLGHRDPRNSPLHF.